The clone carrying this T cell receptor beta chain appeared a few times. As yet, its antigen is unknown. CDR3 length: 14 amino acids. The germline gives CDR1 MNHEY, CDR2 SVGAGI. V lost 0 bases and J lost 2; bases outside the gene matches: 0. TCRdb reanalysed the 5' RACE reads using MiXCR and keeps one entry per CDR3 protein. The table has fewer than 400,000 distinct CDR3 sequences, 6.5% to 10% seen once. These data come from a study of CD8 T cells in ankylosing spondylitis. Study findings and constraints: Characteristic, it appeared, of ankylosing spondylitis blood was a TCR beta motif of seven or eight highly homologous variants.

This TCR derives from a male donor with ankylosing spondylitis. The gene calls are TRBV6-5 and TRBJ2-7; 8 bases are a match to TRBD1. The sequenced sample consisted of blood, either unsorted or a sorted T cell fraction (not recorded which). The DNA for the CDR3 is TGTGCCAGCAGTTACTCGACAGGGGCCTACGAGCAGTACTTC. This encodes CASSYSTGAYEQYF.